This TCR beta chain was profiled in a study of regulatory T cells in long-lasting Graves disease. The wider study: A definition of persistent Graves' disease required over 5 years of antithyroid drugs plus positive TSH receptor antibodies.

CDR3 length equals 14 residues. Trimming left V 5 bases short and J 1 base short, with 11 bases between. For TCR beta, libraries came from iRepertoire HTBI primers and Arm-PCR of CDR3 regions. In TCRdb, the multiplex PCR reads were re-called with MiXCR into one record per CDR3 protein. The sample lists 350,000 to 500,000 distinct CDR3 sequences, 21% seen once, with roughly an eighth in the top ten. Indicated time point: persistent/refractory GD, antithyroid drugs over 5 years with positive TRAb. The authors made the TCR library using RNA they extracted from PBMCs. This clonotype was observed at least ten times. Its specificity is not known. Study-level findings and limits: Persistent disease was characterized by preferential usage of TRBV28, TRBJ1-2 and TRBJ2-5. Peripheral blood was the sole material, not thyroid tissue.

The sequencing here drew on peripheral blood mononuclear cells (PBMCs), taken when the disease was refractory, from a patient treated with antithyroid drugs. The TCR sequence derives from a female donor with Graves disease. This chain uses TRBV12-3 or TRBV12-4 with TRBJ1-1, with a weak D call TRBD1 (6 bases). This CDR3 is CASSKQGKNTEAFF. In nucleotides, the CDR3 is TGTGCCAGCAGTAAACAGGGTAAGAACACTGAAGCTTTCTTT.